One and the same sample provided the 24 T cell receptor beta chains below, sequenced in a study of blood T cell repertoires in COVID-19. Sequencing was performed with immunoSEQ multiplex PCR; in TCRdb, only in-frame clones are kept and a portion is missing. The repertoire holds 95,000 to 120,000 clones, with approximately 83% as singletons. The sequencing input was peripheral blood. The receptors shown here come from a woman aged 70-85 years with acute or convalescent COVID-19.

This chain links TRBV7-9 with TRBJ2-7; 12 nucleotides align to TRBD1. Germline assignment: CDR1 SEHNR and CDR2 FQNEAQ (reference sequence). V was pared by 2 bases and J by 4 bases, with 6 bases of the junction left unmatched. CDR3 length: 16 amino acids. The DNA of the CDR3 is TGTGCCAGCAGCTTAATGGGACAGGGGGCTTGGTACGAGCAGTACGTC. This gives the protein CASSLMGQGAWYEQYV.

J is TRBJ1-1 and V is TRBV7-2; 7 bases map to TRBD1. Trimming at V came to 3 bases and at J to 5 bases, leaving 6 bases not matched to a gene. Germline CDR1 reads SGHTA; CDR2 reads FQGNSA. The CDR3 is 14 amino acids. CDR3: CASSFRAGGTEAFF. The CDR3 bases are TGTGCCAGCAGCTTTCGAGCAGGGGGAACTGAAGCTTTCTTT.

CDR3 in DNA: TGTGCCAGTAGTTTCCGGGACAGGGTTGACGGGGAGCTGTTTTTT. Its protein is CASSFRDRVDGELFF. The rearrangement uses TRBV19 and TRBJ2-2, with 9 bases matching TRBD1. The germline CDR1 and CDR2 sequences are LNHDA and SQIVND (reference sequence). CDR3 length: 15 residues. With 5 bases clipped from V and 7 bases from J, the junction kept 8 bases outside the gene matches.

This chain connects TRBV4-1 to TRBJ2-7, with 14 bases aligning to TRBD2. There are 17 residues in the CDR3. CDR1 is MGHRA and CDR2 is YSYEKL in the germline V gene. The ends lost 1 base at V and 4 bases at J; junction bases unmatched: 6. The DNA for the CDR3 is TGCGCCAGCAGCCAAGCGGGACTAGCGGGAGATGAGTACGAGCAGTACTTC. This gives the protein CASSQAGLAGDEYEQYF.

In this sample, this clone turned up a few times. For the CDR3, the DNA is TGTGCCAGCAGTGAGTTAAAAGGGAGTAATGAAGCTTTCTTT. It is translated as CASSELKGSNEAFF. The chain combines TRBV6-1 with TRBJ1-1; D not resolved. Per germline, CDR1 MNHNS and CDR2 SASEGT. Between the trimmed V and J ends, which lost 3 bases and 7 bases, there was a span of 15 bases. CDR3 length: 14 residues.

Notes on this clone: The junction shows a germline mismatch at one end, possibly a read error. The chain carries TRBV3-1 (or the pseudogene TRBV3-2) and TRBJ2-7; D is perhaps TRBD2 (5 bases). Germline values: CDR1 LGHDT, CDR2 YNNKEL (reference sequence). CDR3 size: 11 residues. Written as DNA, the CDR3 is TGTGCCAGCAGCCAGACTACCGGACTGAACTTC. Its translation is CASSQTTGLNF.

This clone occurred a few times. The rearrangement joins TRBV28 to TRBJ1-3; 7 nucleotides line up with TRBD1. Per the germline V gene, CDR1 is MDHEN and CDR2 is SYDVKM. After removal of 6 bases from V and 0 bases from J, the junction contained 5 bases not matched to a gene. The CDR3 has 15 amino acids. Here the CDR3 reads CASRTGSTSGNTIYF. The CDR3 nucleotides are TGTGCCAGCAGGACAGGGAGCACCTCTGGAAACACCATATATTTT.

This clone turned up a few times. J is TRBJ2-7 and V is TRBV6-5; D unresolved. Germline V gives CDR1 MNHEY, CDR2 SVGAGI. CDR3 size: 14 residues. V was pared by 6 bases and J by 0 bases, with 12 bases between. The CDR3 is CASRPTFSSYEQYF. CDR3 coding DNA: TGTGCCAGCAGGCCTACTTTTAGCTCCTACGAGCAGTACTTC.

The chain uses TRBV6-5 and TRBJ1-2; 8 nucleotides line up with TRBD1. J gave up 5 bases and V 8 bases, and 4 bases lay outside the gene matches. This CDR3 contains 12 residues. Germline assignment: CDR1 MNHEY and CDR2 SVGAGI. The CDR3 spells CASEDRVYGYTF. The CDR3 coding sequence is TGTGCCAGCGAGGACAGGGTATATGGCTACACCTTC.

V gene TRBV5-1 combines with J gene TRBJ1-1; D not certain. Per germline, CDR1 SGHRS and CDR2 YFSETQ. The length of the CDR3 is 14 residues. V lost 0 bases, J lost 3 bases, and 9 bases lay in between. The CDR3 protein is CASSLGQRDTEAFF. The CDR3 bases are TGCGCCAGCAGCTTGGGGCAGAGGGACACTGAAGCTTTCTTT.

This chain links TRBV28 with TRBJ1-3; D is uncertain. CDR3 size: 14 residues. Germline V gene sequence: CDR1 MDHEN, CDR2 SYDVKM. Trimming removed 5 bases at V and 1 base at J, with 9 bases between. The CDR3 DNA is TGTGCCAGCAGTCGCCACCGGTCTGGAAACACCATATATTTT. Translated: CASSRHRSGNTIYF.

In DNA, the CDR3 is TGTGCCAGCGGGTACGGGCTACAGGAGTCCTATGGCTACACCTTC. Its translation: CASGYGLQESYGYTF. The chain joins TRBV9 to TRBJ1-2; weak D call: TRBD1 (5 bases). The CDR3 extends over 15 amino acids. V gave up 7 bases and J gave up 4 bases, with 20 bases separating them. CDR1 is SGDLS and CDR2 is YYNGEE in the germline V gene.

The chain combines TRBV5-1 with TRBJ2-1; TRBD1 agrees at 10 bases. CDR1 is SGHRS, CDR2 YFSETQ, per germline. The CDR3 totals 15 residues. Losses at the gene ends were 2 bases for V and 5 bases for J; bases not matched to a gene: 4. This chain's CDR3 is CASSLGQGDNNEQFF. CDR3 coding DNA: TGCGCCAGCAGCTTAGGACAGGGGGATAACAATGAGCAGTTCTTC. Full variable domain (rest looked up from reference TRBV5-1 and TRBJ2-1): KAGVTQTPRYLIKTRGQQVTLSCSPISGHRSVSWYQQTPGQGLQFLFEYFSETQRNKGNFPGRFSGRQFSNSRSEMNVSTLELGDSALYLCASSLGQGDNNEQFFGPGTRLTVL.

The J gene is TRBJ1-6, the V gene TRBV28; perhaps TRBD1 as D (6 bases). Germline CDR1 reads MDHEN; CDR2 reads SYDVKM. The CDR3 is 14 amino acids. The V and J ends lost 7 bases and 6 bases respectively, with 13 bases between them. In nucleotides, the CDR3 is TGTGCCAGCAACCTCCGGGACATTAATTCACCCCTCCACTTT. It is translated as CASNLRDINSPLHF.

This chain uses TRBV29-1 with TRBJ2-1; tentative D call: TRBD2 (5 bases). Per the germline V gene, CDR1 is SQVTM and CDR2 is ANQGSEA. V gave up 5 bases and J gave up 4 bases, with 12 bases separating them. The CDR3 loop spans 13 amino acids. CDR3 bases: TGCAGCGTTCCGTCGGGGTCTTACAATGAGCAGTTCTTC. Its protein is CSVPSGSYNEQFF.

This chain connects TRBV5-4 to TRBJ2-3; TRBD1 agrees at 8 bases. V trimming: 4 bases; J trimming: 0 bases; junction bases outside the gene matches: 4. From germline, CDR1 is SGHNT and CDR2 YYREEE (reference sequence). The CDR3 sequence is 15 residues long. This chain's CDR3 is CASSPDRVSTDTQYF. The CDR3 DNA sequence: TGTGCCAGCAGCCCGGACAGGGTTAGCACAGATACGCAGTATTTT.

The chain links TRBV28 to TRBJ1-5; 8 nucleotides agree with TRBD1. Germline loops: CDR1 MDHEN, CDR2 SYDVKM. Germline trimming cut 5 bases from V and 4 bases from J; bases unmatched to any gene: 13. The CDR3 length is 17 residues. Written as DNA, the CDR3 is TGTGCCAGCAGTACGAGGTTACAGGGGGGTGGGAATCAGCCCCAGCATTTT. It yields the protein CASSTRLQGGGNQPQHF.

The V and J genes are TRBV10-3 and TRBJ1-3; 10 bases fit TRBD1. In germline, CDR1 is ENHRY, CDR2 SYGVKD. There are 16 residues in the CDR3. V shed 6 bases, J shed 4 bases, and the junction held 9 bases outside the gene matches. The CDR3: CAISYGTGAGGNTIYF. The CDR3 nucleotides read TGTGCCATCAGCTACGGGACAGGGGCGGGGGGAAACACCATATATTTT.

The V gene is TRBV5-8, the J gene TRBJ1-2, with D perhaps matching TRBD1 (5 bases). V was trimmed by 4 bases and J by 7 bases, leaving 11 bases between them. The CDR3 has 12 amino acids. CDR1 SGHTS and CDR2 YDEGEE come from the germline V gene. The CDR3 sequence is CASSPAGPGYTF. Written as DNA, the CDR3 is TGTGCCAGCAGCCCCGCGGGGCCTGGCTACACCTTC.

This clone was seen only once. The CDR3 sequence: CASSPKEGQETQYF. CDR3 sequence (DNA): TGTGCCAGCTCACCGAAGGAGGGGCAAGAGACCCAGTACTTC. The chain combines TRBV18 with TRBJ2-5; weak D call: TRBD2 (6 bases). The CDR3 is 14 residues long. From germline, CDR1 is KGHSH and CDR2 LQKENI. Trimming took off 3 bases at V and 2 bases at J, with 10 bases between the two ends.

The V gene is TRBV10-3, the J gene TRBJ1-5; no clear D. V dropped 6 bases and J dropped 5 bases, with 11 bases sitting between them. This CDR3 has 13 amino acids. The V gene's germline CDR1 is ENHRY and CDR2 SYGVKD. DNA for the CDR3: TGTGCCATCAGCACCGGTTTGGATCAGCCCCAGCATTTT. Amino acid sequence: CAISTGLDQPQHF.

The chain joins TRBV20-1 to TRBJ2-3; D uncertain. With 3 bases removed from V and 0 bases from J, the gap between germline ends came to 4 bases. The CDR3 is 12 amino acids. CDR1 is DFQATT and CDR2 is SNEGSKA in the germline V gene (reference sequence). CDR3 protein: CSASLSTDTQYF. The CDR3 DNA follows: TGCAGTGCTAGTCTGAGCACAGATACGCAGTATTTT.

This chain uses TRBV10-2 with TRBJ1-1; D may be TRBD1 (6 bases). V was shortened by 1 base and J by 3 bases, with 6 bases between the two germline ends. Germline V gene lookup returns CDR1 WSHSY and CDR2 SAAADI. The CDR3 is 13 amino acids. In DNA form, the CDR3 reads TGCGCCAGCAGTGAGTACAGGGACACTGAAGCTTTCTTT. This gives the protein CASSEYRDTEAFF.

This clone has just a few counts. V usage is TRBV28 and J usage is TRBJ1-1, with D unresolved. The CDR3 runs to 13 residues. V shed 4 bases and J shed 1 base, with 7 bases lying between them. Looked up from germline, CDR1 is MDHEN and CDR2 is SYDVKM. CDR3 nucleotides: TGTGCCAGCAGTTCCTTGTGGAACACTGAAGCTTTCTTT. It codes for CASSSLWNTEAFF.